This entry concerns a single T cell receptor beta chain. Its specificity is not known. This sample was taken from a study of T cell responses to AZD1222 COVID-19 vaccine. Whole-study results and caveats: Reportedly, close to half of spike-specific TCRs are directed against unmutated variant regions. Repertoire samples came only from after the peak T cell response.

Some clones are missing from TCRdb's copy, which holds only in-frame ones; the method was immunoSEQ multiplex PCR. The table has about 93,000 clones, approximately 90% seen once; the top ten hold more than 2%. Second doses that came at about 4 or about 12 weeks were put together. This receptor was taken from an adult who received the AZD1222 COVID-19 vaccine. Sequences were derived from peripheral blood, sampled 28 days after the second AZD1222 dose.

The CDR3 DNA reads as TGTGCCAGCAGTTCGACAGGTGCAACTAATGAAAAACTGTTTTTT. This translates into CASSSTGATNEKLFF. The genes are TRBV28 and TRBJ1-4, with D maybe TRBD1 (6 bases). The CDR3 runs to 15 residues. The germline V gene has CDR1 MDHEN and CDR2 SYDVKM. Trimming removed 4 bases from V and 0 bases from J, with 9 bases in between.